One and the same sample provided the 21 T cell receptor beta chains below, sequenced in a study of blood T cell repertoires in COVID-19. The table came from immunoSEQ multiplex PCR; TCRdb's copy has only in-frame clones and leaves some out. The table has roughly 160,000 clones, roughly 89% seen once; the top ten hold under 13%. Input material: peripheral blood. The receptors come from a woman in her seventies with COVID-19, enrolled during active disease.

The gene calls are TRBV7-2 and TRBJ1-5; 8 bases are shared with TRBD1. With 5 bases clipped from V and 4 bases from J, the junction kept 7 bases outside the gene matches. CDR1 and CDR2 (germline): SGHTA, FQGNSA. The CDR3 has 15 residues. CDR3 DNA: TGTGCCAGCAGCCCGCGGACAGGGTGGAATCAGCCCCAGCATTTT. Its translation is CASSPRTGWNQPQHF.

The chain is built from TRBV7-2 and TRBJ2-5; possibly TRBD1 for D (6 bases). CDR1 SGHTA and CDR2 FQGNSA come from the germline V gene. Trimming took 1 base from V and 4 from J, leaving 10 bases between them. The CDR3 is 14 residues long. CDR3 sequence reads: CASSLVGRGETQYF. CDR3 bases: TGTGCCAGCAGCTTAGTAGGCAGGGGAGAGACCCAGTACTTC.

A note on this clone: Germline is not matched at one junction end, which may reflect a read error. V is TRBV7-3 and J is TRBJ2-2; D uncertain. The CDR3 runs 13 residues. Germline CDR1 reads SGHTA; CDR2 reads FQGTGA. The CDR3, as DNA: TGTGCCAGCAGCTTAATGAACAGCGGGGAGCTGTTTTTT. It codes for CASSLMNSGELFF.

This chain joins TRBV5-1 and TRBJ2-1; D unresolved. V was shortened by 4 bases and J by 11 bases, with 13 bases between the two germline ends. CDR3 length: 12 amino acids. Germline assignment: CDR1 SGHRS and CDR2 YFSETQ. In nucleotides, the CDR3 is TGCGCCAGCAGCCCCGACGGCGGTAAGCAGTTCTTC. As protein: CASSPDGGKQFF.

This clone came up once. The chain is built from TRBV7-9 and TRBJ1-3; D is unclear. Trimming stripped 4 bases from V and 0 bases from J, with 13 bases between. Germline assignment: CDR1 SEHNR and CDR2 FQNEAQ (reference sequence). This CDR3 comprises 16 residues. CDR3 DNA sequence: TGTGCCAGCAGCTCTGGGCAGAGGGCCTCTGGAAACACCATATATTTT. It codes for CASSSGQRASGNTIYF.

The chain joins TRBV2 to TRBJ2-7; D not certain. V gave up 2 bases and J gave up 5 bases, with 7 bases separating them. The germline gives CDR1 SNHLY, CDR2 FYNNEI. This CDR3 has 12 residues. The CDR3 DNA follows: TGTGCCAGCAGTGAACTAGATGACGAGCAGTACTTC. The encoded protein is CASSELDDEQYF.

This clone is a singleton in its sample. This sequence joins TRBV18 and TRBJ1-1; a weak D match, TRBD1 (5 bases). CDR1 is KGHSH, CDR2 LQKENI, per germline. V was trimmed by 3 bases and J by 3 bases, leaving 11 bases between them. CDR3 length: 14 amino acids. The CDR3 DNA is TGTGCCAGCTCACCCACAGACAGCTACACTGAAGCTTTCTTT. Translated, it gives CASSPTDSYTEAFF. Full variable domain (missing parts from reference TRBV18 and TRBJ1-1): NAGVMQNPRHLVRRRGQEARLRCSPMKGHSHVYWYRQLPEEGLKFMVYLQKENIIDESGMPKERFSAEFPKEGPSILRIQQVVRGDSAAYFCASSPTDSYTEAFFGQGTRLTVV.

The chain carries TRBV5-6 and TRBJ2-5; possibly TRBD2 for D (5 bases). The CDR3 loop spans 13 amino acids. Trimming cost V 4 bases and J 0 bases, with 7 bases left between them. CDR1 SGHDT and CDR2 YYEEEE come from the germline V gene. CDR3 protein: CASSQRYQETQYF. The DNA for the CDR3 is TGTGCCAGCAGCCAGCGGTACCAAGAGACCCAGTACTTC. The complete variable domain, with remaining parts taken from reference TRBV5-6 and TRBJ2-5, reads DAGVTQSPTHLIKTRGQQVTLRCSPKSGHDTVSWYQQALGQGPQFIFQYYEEEERQRGNFPDRFSGHQFPNYSSELNVNALLLGDSALYLCASSQRYQETQYFGPGTRLLVL.

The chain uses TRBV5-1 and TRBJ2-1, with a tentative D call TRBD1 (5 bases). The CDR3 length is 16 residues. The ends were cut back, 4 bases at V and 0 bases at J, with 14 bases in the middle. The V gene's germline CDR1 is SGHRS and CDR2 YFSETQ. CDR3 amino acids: CASSRATDSSYNEQFF. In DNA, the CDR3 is TGCGCCAGCAGCAGGGCGACAGATAGCTCCTACAATGAGCAGTTCTTC. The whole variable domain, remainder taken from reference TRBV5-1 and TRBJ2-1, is KAGVTQTPRYLIKTRGQQVTLSCSPISGHRSVSWYQQTPGQGLQFLFEYFSETQRNKGNFPGRFSGRQFSNSRSEMNVSTLELGDSALYLCASSRATDSSYNEQFFGPGTRLTVL.

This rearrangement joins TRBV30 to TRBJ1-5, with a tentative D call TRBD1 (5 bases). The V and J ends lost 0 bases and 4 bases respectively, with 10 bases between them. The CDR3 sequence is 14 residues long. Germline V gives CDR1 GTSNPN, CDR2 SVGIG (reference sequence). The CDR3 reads CAWSVVTVNQPQHF. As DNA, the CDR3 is TGTGCCTGGAGTGTAGTGACAGTTAATCAGCCCCAGCATTTT.

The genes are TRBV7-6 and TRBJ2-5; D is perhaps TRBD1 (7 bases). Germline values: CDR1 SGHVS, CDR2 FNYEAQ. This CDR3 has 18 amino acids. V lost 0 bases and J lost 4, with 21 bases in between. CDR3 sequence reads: CASSLAPQGGTASETQYF. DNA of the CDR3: TGTGCCAGCAGCTTAGCGCCTCAGGGGGGAACCGCCTCAGAGACCCAGTACTTC.

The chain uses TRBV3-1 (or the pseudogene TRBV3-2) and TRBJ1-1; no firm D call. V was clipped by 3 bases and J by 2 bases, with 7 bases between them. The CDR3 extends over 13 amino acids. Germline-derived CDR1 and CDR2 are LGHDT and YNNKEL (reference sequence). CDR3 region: CASSHLANTEAFF. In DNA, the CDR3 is TGTGCCAGCAGCCACCTAGCCAACACTGAAGCTTTCTTT.

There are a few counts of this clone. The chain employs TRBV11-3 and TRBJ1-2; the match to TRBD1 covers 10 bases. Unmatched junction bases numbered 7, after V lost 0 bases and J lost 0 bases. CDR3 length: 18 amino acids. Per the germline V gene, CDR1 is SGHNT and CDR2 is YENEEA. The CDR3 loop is CASSLEGQGGPTNYGYTF. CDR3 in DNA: TGTGCCAGCAGCTTAGAAGGACAGGGGGGTCCCACTAACTATGGCTACACCTTC.

The CDR3 DNA is TGTGCCAGCAGCGCCGCGGACAGGGGGGAAGAGACCCAGTACTTC. Amino acids: CASSAADRGEETQYF. The J gene is TRBJ2-5, the V gene TRBV7-9; TRBD1 matches 10 bases. J lost 3 bases, V lost 5 bases, and 6 bases had no gene match. This CDR3 has 15 residues. CDR1 is SEHNR, CDR2 FQNEAQ, per germline (reference sequence). Complete variable domain (other parts from reference TRBV7-9 and TRBJ2-5): DTGVSQNPRHKITKRGQNVTFRCDPISEHNRLYWYRQTLGQGPEFLTYFQNEAQLEKSRLLSDRFSAERPKGSFSTLEIQRTEQGDSAMYLCASSAADRGEETQYFGPGTRLLVL.

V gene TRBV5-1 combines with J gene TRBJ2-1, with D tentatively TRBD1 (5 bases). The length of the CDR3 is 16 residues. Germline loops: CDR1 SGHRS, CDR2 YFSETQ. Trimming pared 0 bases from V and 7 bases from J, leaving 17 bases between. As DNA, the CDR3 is TGCGCCAGCAGCTTGGCCACAGGATGGGAAAGGAATGAGCAGTTCTTC. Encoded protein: CASSLATGWERNEQFF.

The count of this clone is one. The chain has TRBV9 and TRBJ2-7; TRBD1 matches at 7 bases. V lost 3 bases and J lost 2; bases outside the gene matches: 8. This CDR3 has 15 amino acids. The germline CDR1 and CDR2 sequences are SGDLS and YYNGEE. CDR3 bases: TGTGCCAGCAGCGGACAGGGTAAGGGACCCTACGAGCAGTACTTC. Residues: CASSGQGKGPYEQYF.

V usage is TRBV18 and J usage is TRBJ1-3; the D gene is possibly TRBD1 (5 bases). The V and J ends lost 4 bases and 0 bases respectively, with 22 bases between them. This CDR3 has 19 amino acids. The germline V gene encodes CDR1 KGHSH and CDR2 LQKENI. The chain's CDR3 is CASSRTFWGGADSGNTIYF. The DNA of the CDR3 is TGTGCCAGCTCACGAACTTTTTGGGGAGGGGCTGACTCTGGAAACACCATATATTTT.

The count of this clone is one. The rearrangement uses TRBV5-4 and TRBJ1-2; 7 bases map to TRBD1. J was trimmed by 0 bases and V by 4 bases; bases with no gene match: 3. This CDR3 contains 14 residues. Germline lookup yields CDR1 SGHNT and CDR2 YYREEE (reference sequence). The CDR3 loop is CASSPGQTNYGYTF. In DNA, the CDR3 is TGTGCCAGCAGCCCGGGACAGACTAACTATGGCTACACCTTC.

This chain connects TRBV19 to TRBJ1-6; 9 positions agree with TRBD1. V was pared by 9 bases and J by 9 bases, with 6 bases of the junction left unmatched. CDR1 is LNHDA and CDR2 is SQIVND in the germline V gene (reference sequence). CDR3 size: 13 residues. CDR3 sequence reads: CASQTGGSSPLHF. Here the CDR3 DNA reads TGTGCCAGCCAGACAGGGGGAAGTTCACCCCTCCACTTT.

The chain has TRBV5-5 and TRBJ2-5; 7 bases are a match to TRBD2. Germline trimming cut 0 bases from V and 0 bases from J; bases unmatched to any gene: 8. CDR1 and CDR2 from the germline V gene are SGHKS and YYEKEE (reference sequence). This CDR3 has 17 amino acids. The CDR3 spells CASSLAGLAGDQETQYF. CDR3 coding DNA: TGTGCCAGCAGCTTGGCCGGGTTGGCGGGAGACCAAGAGACCCAGTACTTC.

CDR3 amino acids: CASSQFLGQGAEKLFF. CDR3 nucleotides: TGTGCCAGCAGCCAGTTCCTAGGCCAGGGGGCTGAAAAACTGTTTTTT. This chain links TRBV3-1 (or the pseudogene TRBV3-2) with TRBJ1-4; 8 nucleotides align to TRBD1. V gave up 3 bases and J gave up 7 bases; unmatched junction bases: 10. This CDR3 contains 16 residues. The V gene's germline CDR1 is LGHDT and CDR2 YNNKEL (reference sequence).